One and the same sample provided the 2 T cell receptor beta chains below, sequenced in a study of cytomegalovirus exposure and HLA in healthy donors. Use of 60 Vbeta and 13 Jbeta primers characterized the PCR. The table came from immunoSEQ multiplex PCR; TCRdb's copy has only in-frame clones and leaves some out. The sample lists approximately 100,000 clones; 80% were seen once. Sequencing was carried out using PBMCs. The receptors derive from a man younger than 35 in good health and CMV-seronegative.

The V gene is TRBV2, the J gene TRBJ2-2; TRBD1 is a possible D gene (5 bases). CDR3 length: 14 residues. CDR1 and CDR2 (germline): SNHLY, FYNNEI. V lost 5 bases and J lost 2, with 9 bases in between. As DNA, the CDR3 is TGTGCCAGCAGTACTCAGGGTAACACCGGGGAGCTGTTTTTT. Its protein product is CASSTQGNTGELFF.

This chain uses TRBV9 with TRBJ1-5; D gene ambiguous. CDR1 SGDLS and CDR2 YYNGEE come from the germline V gene. V was trimmed by 0 bases and J by 6 bases, leaving 10 bases between them. The CDR3 is 14 residues long. In DNA, the CDR3 is TGTGCCAGCAGCGTAGGAGGGTCGGGTCAGCCCCAGCATTTT. It encodes CASSVGGSGQPQHF.